This T cell receptor (beta chain) is from a study of cytomegalovirus exposure and HLA in healthy donors. Study-wide results and limits: For TCR beta chains, V- and J-gene trimming was later linked to a missense DCLRE1C variant. Later, an analysis showed that TCR beta chains associated with HLA were more clonally expanded than others that were equally common.

Donors likely had unrecorded immune exposures despite being nominally healthy when sampled. Both 60 Vbeta primers and 13 Jbeta primers went into the PCR. TCRdb's table, derived via immunoSEQ multiplex PCR, lists solely in-frame clones and lacks some. The table includes about 86,000 clones, approximately 74% detected once. As to this clone: Its antigen is currently unknown.

Germline CDR1 and CDR2: SNHLY and FYNNEI. The trim removed 6 bases at V and 7 bases at J, leaving 8 bases unmatched. This CDR3 is 14 amino acids long. The origin of this receptor is a woman aged 50 to 65 in good health and CMV-seropositive. Input material: PBMCs. J is TRBJ1-2 and V is TRBV2, with TRBD1 identical over 10 bases. CDR3 DNA sequence: TGTGCCAGCAGGCGGGACAGGGGCTTGAGTGGCTACACCTTC. It specifies CASRRDRGLSGYTF.